In this sample, the clone carrying this TCR beta chain is medium-sized. Documented time point: longitudinal time-point 3. Source material was 2 million unsorted PBMCs, stored at -80 °C in RNAlater. Using its own MiXCR run on the 5' RACE reads, TCRdb lists one record per CDR3 protein. This table holds about 49,000 distinct CDR3 sequences, about 8% found once. Germline CDR1 SEHNR, CDR2 FQNEAQ (reference sequence). The V gene lost 7 bases and the J gene lost 6 bases, with 18 bases spanning the gap. The CDR3 is 14 residues long. This sample was taken from a study of neurological immune-mediated disorders. This sequence was found in a middle-aged woman in good health. Sequencing used PBMCs. This rearrangement joins TRBV7-9 to TRBJ1-1; D gene unclear. The CDR3 nucleotides read TGTGCCAGCAACTCAGCCGCCACGGTCCCTGAAGCTTTCTTT. Its translation: CASNSAATVPEAFF.